The rows below give T cell receptor beta chains drawn from one sample of a study of regulatory T cells in long-lasting Graves disease. A single record per CDR3 protein comes from TCRdb applying MiXCR to the multiplex PCR reads. This table has around 500,000 distinct CDR3 sequences, approximately 12% appearing once. A further study also used this sample, focusing on T cells in Graves' hyperthyroidism and ophthalmopathy.

The source material was peripheral blood mononuclear cells (PBMCs), sampled at new diagnosis, from a patient treated with antithyroid drugs. These receptors originate from a woman in her 30s with Graves disease. Each CDR3 is given with its conserved first and last residue. Each record gives: CDR3 protein, CDR3 DNA, V gene, D gene, J gene, clone size. The D gene is left open where the match is weak. Clone size appears in some rows only: once, few, many, or a class for an expanded clone.

CDR3 protein: CASSSSGTGGQETQYF
CDR3 DNA: TGTGCCAGCAGTAGTTCCGGGACAGGGGGCCAAGAGACCCAGTACTTC
V gene: TRBV27
D gene: TRBD1
J gene: TRBJ2-5
clone size: many

CDR3 protein: CASSEGISNTGELFF
CDR3 DNA: TGTGCCAGCAGTGAAGGCATTTCGAACACCGGGGAGCTGTTTTTT
V gene: TRBV2
D gene: NA
J gene: TRBJ2-2
clone size: many

CDR3 protein: CSAPRGGSRGEQYF
CDR3 DNA: TGCAGTGCGCCAAGGGGGGGGAGTAGGGGCGAGCAGTACTTC
V gene: TRBV20-1
D gene: NA
J gene: TRBJ2-7
clone size: few

CDR3 protein: CASTWRVDTGELFF
CDR3 DNA: TGTGCCAGCACTTGGAGGGTTGACACCGGGGAGCTGTTTTTT
V gene: TRBV12-3/TRBV12-4
D gene: NA
J gene: TRBJ2-2
clone size: many

CDR3 protein: CASSYQRGVGTEAFF
CDR3 DNA: TGTGCCAGCAGTTACCAGCGGGGGGTGGGCACTGAAGCTTTCTTT
V gene: TRBV6-2/TRBV6-3
D gene: NA
J gene: TRBJ1-1
clone size: many

CDR3 protein: CASSLHHSGMLPDTQYF
CDR3 DNA: TGTGCCAGCAGTTTACACCACTCCGGGATGCTGCCAGATACGCAGTATTTT
V gene: TRBV28
D gene: NA
J gene: TRBJ2-3
clone size: NA

CDR3 protein: CASSVAGERNEQFF
CDR3 DNA: TGTGCCAGCAGCGTAGCGGGAGAGAGAAATGAGCAGTTCTTC
V gene: TRBV9
D gene: NA
J gene: TRBJ2-1
clone size: NA

CDR3 protein: CASSTTGTDRKEQFF
CDR3 DNA: TGCGCCAGCAGCACAACGGGGACGGATCGAAAGGAGCAGTTCTTC
V gene: TRBV5-1
D gene: NA
J gene: TRBJ2-1
clone size: NA

CDR3 protein: CASSQEASGSRTGELFF
CDR3 DNA: TGTGCCAGCAGCCAAGAGGCTAGCGGGAGTCGCACCGGGGAGCTGTTTTTT
V gene: TRBV4-2
D gene: TRBD2
J gene: TRBJ2-2
clone size: few

CDR3 protein: CASSLQGVKDPHQLF
CDR3 DNA: TGTGCCAGCAGCCTCCAGGGGGTTAAGGACCCACATCAGCTCTTC
V gene: TRBV5-4
D gene: TRBD1
J gene: TRBJ2-1
clone size: few

CDR3 protein: CSANQGVHQPQHF
CDR3 DNA: TGCAGTGCTAATCAGGGGGTGCATCAGCCCCAGCATTTT
V gene: TRBV20-1
D gene: TRBD1
J gene: TRBJ1-5
clone size: NA